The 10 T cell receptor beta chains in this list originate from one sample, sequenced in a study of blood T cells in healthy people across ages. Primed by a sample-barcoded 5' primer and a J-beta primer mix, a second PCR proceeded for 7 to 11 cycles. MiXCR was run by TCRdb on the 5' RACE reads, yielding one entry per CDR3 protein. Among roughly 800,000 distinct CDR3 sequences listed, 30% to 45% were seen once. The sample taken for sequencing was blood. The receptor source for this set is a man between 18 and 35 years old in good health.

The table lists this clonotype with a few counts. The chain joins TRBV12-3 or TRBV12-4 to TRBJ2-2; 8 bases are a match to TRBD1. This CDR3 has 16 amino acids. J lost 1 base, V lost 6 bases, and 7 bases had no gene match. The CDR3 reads CASSPWDRQNTGELFF. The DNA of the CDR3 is TGTGCCAGCAGCCCGTGGGACAGGCAGAACACCGGGGAGCTGTTTTTT.

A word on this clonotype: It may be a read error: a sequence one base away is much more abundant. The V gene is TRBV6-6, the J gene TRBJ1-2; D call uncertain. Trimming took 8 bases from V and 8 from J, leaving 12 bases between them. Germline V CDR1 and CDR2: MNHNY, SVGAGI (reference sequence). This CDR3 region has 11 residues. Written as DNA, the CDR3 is TGTGCCAGCCAGGCCAGTGGGGGCTACACCTTC. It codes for CASQASGGYTF.

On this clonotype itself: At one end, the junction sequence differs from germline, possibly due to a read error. CDR3 coding DNA: TGTGCCAGTAGGGGCAGGAGCTCCCACGAGCAGTACTTC. It is translated as CASRGRSSHEQYF. The chain recombines TRBV19 with TRBJ2-7; no firm D call. Germline lookup yields CDR1 LNHDA and CDR2 SQIVND (reference sequence). The CDR3 has 13 residues.

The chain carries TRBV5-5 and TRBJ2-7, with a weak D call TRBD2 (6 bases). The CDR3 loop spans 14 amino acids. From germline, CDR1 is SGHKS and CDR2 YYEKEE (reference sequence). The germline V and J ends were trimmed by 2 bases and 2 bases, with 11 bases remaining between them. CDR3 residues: CASSFAAGTYEQYF. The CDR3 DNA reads TGTGCCAGCAGCTTCGCGGCGGGAACCTACGAGCAGTACTTC.

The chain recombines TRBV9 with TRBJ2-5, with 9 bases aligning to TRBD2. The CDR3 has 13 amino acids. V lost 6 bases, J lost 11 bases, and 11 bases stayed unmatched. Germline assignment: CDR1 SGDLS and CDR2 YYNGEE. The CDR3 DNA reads TGTGCCAGCAACCCTAGCGGGAACAATGAGCAGTACTTC. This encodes CASNPSGNNEQYF.

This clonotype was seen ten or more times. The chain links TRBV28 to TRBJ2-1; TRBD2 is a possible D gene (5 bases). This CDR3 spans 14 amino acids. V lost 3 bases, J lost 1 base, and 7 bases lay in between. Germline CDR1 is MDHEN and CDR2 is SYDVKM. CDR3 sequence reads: CASSFSESYNEQFF. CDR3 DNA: TGTGCCAGCAGTTTTAGCGAATCCTACAATGAGCAGTTCTTC.

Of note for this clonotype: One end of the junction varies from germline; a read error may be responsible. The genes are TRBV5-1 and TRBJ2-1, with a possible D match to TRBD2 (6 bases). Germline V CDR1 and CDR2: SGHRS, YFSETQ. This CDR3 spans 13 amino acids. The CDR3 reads CASRDDRGSERFF. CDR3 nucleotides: TGCGCCAGCAGGGATGATCGGGGGAGCGAGCGGTTCTTC.

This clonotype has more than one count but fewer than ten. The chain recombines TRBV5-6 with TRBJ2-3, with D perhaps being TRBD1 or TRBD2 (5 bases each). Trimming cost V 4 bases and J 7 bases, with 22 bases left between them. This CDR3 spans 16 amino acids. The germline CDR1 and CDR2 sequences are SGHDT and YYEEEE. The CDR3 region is CASSEDLSGIRHTQYF. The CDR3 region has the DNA TGTGCCAGCAGCGAGGACTTGTCAGGGATTCGACATACGCAGTATTTT. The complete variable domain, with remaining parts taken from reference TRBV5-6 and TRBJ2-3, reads DAGVTQSPTHLIKTRGQQVTLRCSPKSGHDTVSWYQQALGQGPQFIFQYYEEEERQRGNFPDRFSGHQFPNYSSELNVNALLLGDSALYLCASSEDLSGIRHTQYFGPGTRLTVL.

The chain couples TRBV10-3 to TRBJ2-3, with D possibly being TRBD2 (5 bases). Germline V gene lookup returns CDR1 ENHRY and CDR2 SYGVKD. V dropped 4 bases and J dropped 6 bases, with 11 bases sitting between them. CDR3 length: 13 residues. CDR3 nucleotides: TGTGCCATCAGTGTCCGGGAATCGGATACGCAGTATTTT. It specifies CAISVRESDTQYF.

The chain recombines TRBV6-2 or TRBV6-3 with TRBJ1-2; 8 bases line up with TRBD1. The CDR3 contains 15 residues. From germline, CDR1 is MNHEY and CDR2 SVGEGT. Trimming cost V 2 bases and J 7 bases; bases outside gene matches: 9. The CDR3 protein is CASSYAATGVGGYTF. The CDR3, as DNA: TGTGCCAGCAGTTACGCGGCGACAGGGGTCGGTGGCTACACCTTC.